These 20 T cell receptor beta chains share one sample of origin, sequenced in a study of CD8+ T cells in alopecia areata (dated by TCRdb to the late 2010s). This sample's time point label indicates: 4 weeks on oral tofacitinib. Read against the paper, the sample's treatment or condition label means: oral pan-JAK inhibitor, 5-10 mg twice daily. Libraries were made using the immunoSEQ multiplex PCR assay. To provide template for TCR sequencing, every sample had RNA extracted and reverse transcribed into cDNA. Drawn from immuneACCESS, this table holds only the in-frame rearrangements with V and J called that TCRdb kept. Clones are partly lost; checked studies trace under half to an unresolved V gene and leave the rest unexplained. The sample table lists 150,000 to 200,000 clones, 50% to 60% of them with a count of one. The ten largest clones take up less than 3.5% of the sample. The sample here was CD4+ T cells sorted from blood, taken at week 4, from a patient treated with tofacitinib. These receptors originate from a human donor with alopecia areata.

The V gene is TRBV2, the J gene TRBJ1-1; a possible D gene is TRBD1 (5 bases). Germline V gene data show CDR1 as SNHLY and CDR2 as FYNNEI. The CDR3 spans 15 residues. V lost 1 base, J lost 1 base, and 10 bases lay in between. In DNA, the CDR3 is TGTGCCAGCAGTGAAGGTAGGAGGGGGAACACTGAAGCTTTCTTT. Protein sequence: CASSEGRRGNTEAFF. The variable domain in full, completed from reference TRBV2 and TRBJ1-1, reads EPEVTQTPSHQVTQMGQEVILRCVPISNHLYFYWYRQILGQKVEFLVSFYNNEISEKSEIFDDQFSVERPDGSNFTLKIRSTKLEDSAMYFCASSEGRRGNTEAFFGQGTRLTVV.

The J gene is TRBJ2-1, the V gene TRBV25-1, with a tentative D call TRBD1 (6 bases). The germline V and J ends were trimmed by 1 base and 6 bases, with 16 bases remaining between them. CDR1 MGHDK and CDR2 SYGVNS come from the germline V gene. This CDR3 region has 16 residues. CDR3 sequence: CASSEFRTAGANEQFF. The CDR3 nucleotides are TGTGCCAGCAGTGAATTTAGGACAGCCGGGGCCAATGAGCAGTTCTTC. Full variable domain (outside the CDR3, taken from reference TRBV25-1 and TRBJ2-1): EADIYQTPRYLVIGTGKKITLECSQTMGHDKMYWYQQDPGMELHLIHYSYGVNSTEKGDLSSESTVSRIRTEHFPLTLESARPSHTSQYLCASSEFRTAGANEQFFGPGTRLTVL.

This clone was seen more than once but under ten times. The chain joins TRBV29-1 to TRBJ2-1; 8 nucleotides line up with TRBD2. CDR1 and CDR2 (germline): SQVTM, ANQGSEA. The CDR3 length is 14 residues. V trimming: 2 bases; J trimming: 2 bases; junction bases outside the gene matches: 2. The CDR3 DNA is TGCAGCGTTGAACGGCGGGGGGCCTACAATGAGCAGTTCTTC. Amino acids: CSVERRGAYNEQFF.

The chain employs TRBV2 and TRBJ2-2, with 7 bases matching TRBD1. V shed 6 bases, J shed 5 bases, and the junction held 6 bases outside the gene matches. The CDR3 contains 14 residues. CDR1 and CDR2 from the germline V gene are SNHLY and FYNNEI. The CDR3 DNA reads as TGTGCCAGCAGCCGGACAGGCCTTACCGGGGAGCTGTTTTTT. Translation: CASSRTGLTGELFF.

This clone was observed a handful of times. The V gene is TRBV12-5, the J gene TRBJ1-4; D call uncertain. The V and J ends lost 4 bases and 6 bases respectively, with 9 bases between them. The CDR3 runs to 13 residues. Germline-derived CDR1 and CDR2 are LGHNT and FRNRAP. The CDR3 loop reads CASGSSTDEKLFF. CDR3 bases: TGTGCTAGTGGTTCTTCGACGGATGAAAAACTGTTTTTT.

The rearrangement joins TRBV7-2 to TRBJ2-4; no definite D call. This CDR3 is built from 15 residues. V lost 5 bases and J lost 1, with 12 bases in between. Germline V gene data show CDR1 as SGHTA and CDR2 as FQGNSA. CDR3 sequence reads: CASSPIPGAKNIQYF. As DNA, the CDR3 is TGTGCCAGCAGCCCTATCCCTGGGGCCAAAAACATTCAGTACTTC.

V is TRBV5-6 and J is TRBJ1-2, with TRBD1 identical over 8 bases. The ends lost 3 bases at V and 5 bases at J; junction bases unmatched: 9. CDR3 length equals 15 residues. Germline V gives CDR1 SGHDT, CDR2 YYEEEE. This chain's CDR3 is CASSSPGGRLYGYTF. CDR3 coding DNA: TGTGCCAGCAGCTCTCCAGGGGGCAGATTATATGGCTACACCTTC. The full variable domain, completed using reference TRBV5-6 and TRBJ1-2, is DAGVTQSPTHLIKTRGQQVTLRCSPKSGHDTVSWYQQALGQGPQFIFQYYEEEERQRGNFPDRFSGHQFPNYSSELNVNALLLGDSALYLCASSSPGGRLYGYTFGSGTRLTVV.

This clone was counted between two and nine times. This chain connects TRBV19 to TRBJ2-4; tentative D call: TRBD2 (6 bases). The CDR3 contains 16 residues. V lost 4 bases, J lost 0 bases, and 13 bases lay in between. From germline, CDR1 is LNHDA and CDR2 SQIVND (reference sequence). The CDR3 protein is CASSSGGAIAKNIQYF. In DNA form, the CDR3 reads TGTGCCAGTAGTAGCGGAGGGGCCATAGCCAAAAACATTCAGTACTTC.

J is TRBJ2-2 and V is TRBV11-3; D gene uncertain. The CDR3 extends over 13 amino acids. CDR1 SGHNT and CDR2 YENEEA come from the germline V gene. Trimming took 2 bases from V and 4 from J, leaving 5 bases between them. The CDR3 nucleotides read TGTGCCAGCAGCTTACAGAGCACCGGGGAGCTGTTTTTT. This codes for CASSLQSTGELFF.

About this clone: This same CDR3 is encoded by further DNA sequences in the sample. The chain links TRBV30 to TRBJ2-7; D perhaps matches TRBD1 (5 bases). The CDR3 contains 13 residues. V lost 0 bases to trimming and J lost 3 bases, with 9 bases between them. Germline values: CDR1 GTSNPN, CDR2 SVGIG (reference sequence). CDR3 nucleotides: TGTGCCTGGAGTGTACAGGCACTCTACGAGCAGTACTTC. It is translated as CAWSVQALYEQYF.

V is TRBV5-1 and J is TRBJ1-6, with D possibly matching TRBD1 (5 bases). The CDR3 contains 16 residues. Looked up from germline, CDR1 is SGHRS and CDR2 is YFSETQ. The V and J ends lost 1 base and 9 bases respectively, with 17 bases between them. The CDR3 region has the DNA TGCGCCAGCAGCTTGAACGGGGGAGGAATGGCTTCACCCCTCCACTTT. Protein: CASSLNGGGMASPLHF.

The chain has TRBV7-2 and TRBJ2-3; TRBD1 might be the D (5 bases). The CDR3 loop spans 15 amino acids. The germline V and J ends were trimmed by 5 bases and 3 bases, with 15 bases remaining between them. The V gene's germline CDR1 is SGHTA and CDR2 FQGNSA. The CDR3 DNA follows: TGTGCCAGCAGCCCAGGGTTCGTCGGTACAGATACGCAGTATTTT. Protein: CASSPGFVGTDTQYF.

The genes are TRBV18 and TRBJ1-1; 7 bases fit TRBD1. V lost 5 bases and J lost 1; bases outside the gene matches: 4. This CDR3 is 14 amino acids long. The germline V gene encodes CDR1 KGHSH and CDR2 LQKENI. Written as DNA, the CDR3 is TGTGCCAGCTCATCCAACAGGGGGAACACTGAAGCTTTCTTT. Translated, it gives CASSSNRGNTEAFF.

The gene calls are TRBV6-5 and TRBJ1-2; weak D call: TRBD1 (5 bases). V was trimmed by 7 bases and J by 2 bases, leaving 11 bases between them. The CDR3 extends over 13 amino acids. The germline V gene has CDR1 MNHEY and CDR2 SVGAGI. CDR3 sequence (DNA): TGTGCCAGCAAAACGACAGTCAACTATGGCTACACCTTC. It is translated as CASKTTVNYGYTF.

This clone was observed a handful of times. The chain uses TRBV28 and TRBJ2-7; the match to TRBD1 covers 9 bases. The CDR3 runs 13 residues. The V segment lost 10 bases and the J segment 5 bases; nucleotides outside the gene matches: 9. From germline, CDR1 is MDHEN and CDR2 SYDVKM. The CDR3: CATQGQGYHEQYF. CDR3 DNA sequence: TGTGCCACCCAGGGACAGGGTTATCACGAGCAGTACTTC.

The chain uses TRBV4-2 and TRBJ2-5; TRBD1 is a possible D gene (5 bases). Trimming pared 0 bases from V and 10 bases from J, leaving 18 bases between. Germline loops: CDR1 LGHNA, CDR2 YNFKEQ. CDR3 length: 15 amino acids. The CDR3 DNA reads TGTGCCAGCAGCCAAGATTATGGACGACGTCAGGGCCAGTACTTC. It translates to CASSQDYGRRQGQYF.

The DNA of the CDR3 is TGTGCCAGCAGTTATCACAATGAGCAGTTCTTC. This translates into CASSYHNEQFF. The chain combines TRBV6-6 with TRBJ2-1, with D uncertain. The germline CDR1 and CDR2 sequences are MNHNY and SVGAGI (reference sequence). The CDR3 runs 11 residues. The V and J ends lost 3 bases and 5 bases respectively, with 2 bases between them.

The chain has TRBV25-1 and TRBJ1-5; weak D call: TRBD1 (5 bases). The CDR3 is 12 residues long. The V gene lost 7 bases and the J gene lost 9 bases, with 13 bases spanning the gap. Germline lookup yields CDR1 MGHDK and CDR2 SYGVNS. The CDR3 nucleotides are TGTGCCAGCATGCCCTCGGGGGGGCCCCAGCATTTT. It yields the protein CASMPSGGPQHF.

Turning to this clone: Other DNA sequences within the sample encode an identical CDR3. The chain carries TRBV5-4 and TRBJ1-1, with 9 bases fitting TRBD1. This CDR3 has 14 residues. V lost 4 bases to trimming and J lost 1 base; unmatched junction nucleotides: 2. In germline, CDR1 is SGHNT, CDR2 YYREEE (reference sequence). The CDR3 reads CASSPGQGNTEAFF. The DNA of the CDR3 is TGTGCCAGCAGCCCGGGACAGGGGAACACTGAAGCTTTCTTT.

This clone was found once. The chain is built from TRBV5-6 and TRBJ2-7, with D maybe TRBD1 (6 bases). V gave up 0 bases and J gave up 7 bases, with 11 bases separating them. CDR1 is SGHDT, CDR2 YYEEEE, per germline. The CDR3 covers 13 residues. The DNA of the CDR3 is TGTGCCAGCAGCTTGGACAGGGTGTCAGAGCAGTACTTC. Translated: CASSLDRVSEQYF.